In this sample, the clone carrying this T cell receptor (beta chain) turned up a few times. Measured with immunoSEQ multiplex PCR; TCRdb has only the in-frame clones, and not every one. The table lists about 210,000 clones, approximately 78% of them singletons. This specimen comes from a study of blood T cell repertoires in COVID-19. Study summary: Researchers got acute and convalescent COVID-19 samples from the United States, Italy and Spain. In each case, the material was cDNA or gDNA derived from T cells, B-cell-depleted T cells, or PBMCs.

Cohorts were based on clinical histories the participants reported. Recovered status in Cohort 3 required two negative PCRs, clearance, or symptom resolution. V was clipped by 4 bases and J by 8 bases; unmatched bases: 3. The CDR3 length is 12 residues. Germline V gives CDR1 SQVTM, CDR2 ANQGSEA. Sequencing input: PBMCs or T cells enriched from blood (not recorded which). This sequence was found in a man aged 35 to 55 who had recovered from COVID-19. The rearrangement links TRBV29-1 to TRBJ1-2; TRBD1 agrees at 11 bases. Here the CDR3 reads CSVVGQGVGYTF. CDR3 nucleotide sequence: TGCAGCGTTGTGGGACAGGGGGTGGGCTACACCTTC.